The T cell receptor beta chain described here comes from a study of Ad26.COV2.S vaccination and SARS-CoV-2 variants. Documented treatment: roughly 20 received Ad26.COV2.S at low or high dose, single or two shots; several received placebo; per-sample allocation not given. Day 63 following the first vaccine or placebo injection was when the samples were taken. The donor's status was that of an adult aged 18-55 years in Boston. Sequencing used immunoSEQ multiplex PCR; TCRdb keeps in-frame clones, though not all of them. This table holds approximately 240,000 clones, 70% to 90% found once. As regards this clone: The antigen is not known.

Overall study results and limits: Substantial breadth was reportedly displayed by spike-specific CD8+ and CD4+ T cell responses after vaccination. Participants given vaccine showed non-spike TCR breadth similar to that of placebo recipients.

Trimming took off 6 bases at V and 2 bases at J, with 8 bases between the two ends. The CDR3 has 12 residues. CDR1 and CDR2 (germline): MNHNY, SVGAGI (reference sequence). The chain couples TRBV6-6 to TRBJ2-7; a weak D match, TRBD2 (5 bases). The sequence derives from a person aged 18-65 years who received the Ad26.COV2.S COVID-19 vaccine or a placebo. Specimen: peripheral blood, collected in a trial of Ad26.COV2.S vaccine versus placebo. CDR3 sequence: CASSSGTYEQYF. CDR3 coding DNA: TGTGCCAGCAGCTCCGGGACCTACGAGCAGTACTTC.